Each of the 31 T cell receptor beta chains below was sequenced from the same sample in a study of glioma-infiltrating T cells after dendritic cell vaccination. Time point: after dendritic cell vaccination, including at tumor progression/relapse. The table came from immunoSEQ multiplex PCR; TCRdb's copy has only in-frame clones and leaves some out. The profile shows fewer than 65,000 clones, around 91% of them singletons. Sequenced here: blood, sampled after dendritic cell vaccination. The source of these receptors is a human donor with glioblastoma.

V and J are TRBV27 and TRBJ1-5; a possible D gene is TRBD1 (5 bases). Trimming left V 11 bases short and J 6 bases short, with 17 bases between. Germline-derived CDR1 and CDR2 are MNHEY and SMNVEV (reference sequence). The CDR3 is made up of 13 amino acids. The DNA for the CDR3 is TGTGCCTACCCCGGGGGATCACCTCAGCCCCAGCATTTT. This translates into CAYPGGSPQPQHF.

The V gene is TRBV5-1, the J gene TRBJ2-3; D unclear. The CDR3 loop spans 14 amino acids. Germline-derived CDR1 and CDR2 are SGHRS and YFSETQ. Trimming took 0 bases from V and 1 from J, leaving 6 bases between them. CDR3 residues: CASSLDQGTDTQYF. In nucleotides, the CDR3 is TGCGCCAGCAGCTTGGATCAGGGCACAGATACGCAGTATTTT. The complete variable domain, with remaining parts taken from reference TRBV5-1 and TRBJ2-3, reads KAGVTQTPRYLIKTRGQQVTLSCSPISGHRSVSWYQQTPGQGLQFLFEYFSETQRNKGNFPGRFSGRQFSNSRSEMNVSTLELGDSALYLCASSLDQGTDTQYFGPGTRLTVL.

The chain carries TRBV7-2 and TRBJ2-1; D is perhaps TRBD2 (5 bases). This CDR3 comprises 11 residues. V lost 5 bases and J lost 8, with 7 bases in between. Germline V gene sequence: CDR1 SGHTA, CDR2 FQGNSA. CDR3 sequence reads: CASSAGYEQFF. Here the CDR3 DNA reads TGTGCCAGCAGCGCGGGCTATGAGCAGTTCTTC.

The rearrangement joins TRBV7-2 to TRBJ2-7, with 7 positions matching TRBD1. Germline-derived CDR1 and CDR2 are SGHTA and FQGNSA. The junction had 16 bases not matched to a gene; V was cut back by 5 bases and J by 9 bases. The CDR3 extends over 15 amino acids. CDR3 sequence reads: CASSLSGTVLSVQYF. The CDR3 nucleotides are TGTGCCAGCAGCCTTTCGGGGACAGTGCTCAGCGTGCAGTACTTC.

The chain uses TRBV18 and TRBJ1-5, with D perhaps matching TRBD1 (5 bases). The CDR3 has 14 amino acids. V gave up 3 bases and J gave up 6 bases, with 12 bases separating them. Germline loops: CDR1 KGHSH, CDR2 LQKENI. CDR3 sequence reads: CASSPNKGFQPQHF. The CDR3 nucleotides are TGTGCCAGCTCACCTAATAAGGGGTTTCAGCCCCAGCATTTT. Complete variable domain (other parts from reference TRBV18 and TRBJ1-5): NAGVMQNPRHLVRRRGQEARLRCSPMKGHSHVYWYRQLPEEGLKFMVYLQKENIIDESGMPKERFSAEFPKEGPSILRIQQVVRGDSAAYFCASSPNKGFQPQHFGDGTRLSIL.

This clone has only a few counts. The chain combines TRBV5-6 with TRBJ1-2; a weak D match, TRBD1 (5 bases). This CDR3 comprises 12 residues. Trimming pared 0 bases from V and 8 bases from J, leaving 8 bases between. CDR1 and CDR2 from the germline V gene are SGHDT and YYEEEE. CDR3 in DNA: TGTGCCAGCAGCTTGGCAGGGCGCGGCTACACCTTC. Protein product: CASSLAGRGYTF.

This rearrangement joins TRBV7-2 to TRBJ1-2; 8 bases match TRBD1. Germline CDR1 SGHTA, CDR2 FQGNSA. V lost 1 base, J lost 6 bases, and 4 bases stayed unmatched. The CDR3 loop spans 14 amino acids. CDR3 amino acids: CASSLDRGSHGYTF. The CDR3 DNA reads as TGTGCCAGCAGCTTAGACAGGGGGAGTCATGGCTACACCTTC.

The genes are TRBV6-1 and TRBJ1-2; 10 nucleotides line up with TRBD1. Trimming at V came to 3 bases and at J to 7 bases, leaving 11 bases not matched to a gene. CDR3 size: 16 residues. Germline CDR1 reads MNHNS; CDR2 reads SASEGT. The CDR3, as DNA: TGTGCCAGCAGTGAGGGCTTGGGACAGGGGATACGTGGCTACACCTTC. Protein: CASSEGLGQGIRGYTF.

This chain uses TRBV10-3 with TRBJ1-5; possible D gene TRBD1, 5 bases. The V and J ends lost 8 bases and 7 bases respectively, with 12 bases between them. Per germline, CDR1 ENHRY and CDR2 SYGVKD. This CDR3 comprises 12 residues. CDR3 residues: CAIGSTGQPQHF. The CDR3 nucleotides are TGTGCCATCGGATCCACAGGACAGCCCCAGCATTTT.

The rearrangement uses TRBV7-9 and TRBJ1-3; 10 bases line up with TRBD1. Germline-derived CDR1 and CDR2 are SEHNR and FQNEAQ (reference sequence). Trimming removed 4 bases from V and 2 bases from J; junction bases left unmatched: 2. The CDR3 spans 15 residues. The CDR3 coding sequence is TGTGCCAGCAGCTCTGGACAGGGGGCTGGAAACACCATATATTTT. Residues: CASSSGQGAGNTIYF.

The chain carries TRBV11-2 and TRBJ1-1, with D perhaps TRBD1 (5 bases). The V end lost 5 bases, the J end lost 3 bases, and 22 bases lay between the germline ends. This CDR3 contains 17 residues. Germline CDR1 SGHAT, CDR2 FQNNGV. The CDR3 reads CASSPPQYTRADTEAFF. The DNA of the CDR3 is TGTGCCAGCAGCCCTCCTCAATATACCAGGGCGGACACTGAAGCTTTCTTT.

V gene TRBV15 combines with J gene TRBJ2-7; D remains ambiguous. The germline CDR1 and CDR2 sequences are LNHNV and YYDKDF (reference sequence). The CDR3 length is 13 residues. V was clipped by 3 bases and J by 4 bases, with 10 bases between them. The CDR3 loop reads CATSRMYTYEQYF. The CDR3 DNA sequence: TGTGCCACCAGCAGGATGTACACGTACGAGCAGTACTTC.

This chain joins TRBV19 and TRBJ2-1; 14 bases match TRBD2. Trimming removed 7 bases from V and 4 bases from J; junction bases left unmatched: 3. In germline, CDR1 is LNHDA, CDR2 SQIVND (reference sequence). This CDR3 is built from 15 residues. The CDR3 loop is CASTGTSGSYNEQFF. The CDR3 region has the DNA TGTGCCAGTACCGGGACTAGCGGGAGTTACAATGAGCAGTTCTTC.

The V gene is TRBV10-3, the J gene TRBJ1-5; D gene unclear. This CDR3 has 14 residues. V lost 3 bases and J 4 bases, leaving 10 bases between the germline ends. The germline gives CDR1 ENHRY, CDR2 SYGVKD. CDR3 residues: CAISEAGSNQPQHF. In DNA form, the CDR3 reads TGTGCCATCAGTGAAGCAGGATCGAATCAGCCCCAGCATTTT.

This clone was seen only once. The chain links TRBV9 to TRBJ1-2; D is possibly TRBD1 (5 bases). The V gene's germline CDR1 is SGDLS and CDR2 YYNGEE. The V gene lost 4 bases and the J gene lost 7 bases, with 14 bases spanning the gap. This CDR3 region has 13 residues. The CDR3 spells CASSRPQGRGYTF. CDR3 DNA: TGTGCCAGCAGCCGACCCCAGGGTCGTGGCTACACCTTC.

CDR3 residues: CASSGTNYNEQFF. The CDR3 nucleotides read TGCGCCAGTAGCGGGACTAATTACAATGAGCAGTTCTTC. V gene TRBV5-1 combines with J gene TRBJ2-1, with 8 positions matching TRBD2. This CDR3 is built from 13 residues. Germline V gene sequence: CDR1 SGHRS, CDR2 YFSETQ. The V gene end was trimmed by 8 bases and the J gene end by 4 bases; junction bases not matched to a gene: 5.

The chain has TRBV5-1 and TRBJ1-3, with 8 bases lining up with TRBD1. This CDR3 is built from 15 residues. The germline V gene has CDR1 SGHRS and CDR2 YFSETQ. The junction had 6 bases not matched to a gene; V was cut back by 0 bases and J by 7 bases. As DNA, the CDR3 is TGCGCCAGCAGCTTGGAGCAGGGGGCTTGGAACACCATATATTTT. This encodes CASSLEQGAWNTIYF.

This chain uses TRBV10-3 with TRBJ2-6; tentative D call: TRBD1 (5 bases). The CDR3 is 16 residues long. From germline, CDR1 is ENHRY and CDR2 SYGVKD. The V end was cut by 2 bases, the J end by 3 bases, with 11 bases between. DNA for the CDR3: TGTGCCATCAGTGAGCTGGGGCTCGGTGGGGCCAACGTCCTGACTTTC. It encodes CAISELGLGGANVLTF.

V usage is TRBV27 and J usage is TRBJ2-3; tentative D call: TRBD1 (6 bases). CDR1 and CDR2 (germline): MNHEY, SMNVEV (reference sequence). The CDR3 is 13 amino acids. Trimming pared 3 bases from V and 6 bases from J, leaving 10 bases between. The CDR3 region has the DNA TGTGCCAGCAGTTTGCAGGGGCCCGATACGCAGTATTTT. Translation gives CASSLQGPDTQYF.

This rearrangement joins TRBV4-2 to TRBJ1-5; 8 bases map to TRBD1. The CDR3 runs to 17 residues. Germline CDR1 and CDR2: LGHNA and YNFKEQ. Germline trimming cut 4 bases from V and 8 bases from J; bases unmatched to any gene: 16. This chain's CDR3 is CASSPHGTGDPGEPQHF. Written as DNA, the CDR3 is TGTGCCAGCAGCCCGCATGGGACAGGCGATCCGGGGGAGCCCCAGCATTTT.

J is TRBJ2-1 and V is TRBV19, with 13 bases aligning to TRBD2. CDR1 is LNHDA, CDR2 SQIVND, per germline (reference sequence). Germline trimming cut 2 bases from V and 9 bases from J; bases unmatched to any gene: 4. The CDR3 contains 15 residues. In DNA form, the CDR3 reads TGTGCCAGTAGTATAACTAGCGGGAGGGTCGTTGAGCAGTTCTTC. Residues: CASSITSGRVVEQFF.

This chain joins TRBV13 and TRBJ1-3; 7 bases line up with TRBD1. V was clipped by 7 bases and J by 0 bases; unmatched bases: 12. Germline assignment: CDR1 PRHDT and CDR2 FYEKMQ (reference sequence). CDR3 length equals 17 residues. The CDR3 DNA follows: TGTGCCAGCACCGGACCGGGACAGAGTAACTCTGGAAACACCATATATTTT. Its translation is CASTGPGQSNSGNTIYF.

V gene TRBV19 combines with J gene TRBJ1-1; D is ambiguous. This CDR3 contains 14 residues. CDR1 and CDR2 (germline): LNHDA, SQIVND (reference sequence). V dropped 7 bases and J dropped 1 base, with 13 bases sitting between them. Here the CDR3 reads CASTLPPKNTEAFF. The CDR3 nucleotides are TGTGCCAGTACCCTACCGCCAAAGAACACTGAAGCTTTCTTT.

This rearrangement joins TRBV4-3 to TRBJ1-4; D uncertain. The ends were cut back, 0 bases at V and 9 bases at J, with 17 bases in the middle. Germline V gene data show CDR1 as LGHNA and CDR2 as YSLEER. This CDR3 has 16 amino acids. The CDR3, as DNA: TGCGCCAGCAGCCAAGAACCCAGCGGCCCCGGCAAAAAACTGTTTTTT. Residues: CASSQEPSGPGKKLFF.

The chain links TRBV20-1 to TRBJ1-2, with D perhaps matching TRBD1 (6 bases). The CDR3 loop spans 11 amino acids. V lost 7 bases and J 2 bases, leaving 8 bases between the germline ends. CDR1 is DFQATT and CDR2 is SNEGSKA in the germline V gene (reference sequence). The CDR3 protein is CSDQGNYGYTF. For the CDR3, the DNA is TGCAGTGATCAGGGGAACTATGGCTACACCTTC.

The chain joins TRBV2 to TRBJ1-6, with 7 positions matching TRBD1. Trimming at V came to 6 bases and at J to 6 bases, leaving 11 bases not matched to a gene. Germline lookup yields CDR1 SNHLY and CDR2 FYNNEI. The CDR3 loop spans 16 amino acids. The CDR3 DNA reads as TGTGCCAGCAGAGCTAAAGGGGGCTGGGGTAATTCACCCCTCCACTTT. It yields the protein CASRAKGGWGNSPLHF. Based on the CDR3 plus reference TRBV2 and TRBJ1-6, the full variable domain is EPEVTQTPSHQVTQMGQEVILRCVPISNHLYFYWYRQILGQKVEFLVSFYNNEISEKSEIFDDQFSVERPDGSNFTLKIRSTKLEDSAMYFCASRAKGGWGNSPLHFGNGTRLTVT.

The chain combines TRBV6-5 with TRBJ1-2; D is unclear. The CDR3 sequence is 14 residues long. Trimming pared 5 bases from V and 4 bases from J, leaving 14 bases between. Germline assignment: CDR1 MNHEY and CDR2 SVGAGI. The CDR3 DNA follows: TGTGCCAGCAGTAAAGACTCATCTAGCTATGGCTACACCTTC. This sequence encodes CASSKDSSSYGYTF.

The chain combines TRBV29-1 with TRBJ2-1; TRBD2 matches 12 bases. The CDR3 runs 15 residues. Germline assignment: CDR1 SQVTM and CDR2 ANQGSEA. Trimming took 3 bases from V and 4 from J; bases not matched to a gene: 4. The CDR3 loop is CSVDPTSGSYNEQFF. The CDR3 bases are TGCAGCGTTGACCCGACTAGCGGGAGTTACAATGAGCAGTTCTTC.

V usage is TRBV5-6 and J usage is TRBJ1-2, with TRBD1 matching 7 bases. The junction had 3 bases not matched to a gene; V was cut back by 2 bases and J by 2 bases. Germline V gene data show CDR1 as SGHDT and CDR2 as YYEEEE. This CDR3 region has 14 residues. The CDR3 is CASSFDRENYGYTF. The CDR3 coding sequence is TGTGCCAGCAGCTTCGACAGGGAGAACTATGGCTACACCTTC.

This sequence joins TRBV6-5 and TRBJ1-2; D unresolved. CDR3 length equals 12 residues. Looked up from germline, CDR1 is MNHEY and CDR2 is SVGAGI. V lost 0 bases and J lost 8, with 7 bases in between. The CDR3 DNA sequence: TGTGCCAGCAGTTACTCGACTGGCGGCTACACCTTC. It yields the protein CASSYSTGGYTF.

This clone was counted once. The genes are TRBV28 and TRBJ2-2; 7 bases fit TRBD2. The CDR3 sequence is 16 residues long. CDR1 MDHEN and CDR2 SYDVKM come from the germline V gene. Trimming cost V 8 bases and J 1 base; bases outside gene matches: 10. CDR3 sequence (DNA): TGTGCCAGCTTAAGAGCGGGGCCCCTGAACACCGGGGAGCTGTTTTTT. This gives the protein CASLRAGPLNTGELFF.